The 27 T cell receptor beta chains in this list originate from one sample, sequenced in a study of T cells in Graves' hyperthyroidism and ophthalmopathy. The source material, RNA transcripts, was used to amplify TCR beta CDR3 regions. First-round RT-PCR with HTBI primers amplified the TCR CDR3 region. TCRdb called the multiplex PCR reads again in MiXCR, with one record for every CDR3 protein. The data hold about 530,000 distinct CDR3 sequences, with approximately 17% observed a single time. The material sequenced was blood. The receptors were gathered from a woman younger than 30 with Graves' ophthalmopathy.

This clonotype was observed a few times. The CDR3 nucleotides read TGCGCCAGCAGCTTGGCTGAGGGTACTCAAAAACTGTTTTTT. Amino acid sequence: CASSLAEGTQKLFF. The chain combines TRBV5-1 with TRBJ1-4, with D uncertain. The CDR3 extends over 14 amino acids. V was clipped by 0 bases and J by 9 bases, with 12 bases between them. CDR1 and CDR2 (germline): SGHRS, YFSETQ.

A few counts support this clonotype. V gene TRBV6-1 combines with J gene TRBJ2-7; 10 bases match TRBD2. The germline V gene encodes CDR1 MNHNS and CDR2 SASEGT. J was trimmed by 4 bases and V by 5 bases; bases with no gene match: 8. This CDR3 is built from 15 residues. The CDR3 bases are TGTGCCAGCAGTCCCTCAGCGGGAGGGTTGTACGAGCAGTACTTC. Translating it yields CASSPSAGGLYEQYF.

The CDR3 sequence is CASRGADTGELFF. The CDR3 DNA is TGTGCCAGCCGGGGGGCGGACACCGGGGAGCTGTTTTTT. V usage is TRBV19 and J usage is TRBJ2-2; tentative D call: TRBD2 (7 bases). The length of the CDR3 is 13 residues. Germline values: CDR1 LNHDA, CDR2 SQIVND (reference sequence). V lost 9 bases and J 3 bases, leaving 11 bases between the germline ends.

This clonotype was counted at least ten times. The rearrangement uses TRBV7-2 and TRBJ2-7; D may be TRBD2 (5 bases). The germline V gene encodes CDR1 SGHTA and CDR2 FQGNSA. This CDR3 region has 16 residues. V was shortened by 5 bases and J by 0 bases, with 17 bases between the two germline ends. The chain's CDR3 is CASSRGLGLSSYEQYF. DNA for the CDR3: TGTGCCAGCAGCCGAGGGCTCGGATTGAGCTCCTACGAGCAGTACTTC.

This clonotype was seen only a few times. J is TRBJ1-4 and V is TRBV11-2; a weak D match, TRBD1 (5 bases). Germline V gene lookup returns CDR1 SGHAT and CDR2 FQNNGV. The CDR3 is made up of 18 amino acids. V lost 4 bases and J lost 5, with 23 bases in between. The CDR3 region has the DNA TGTGCCAGCAGCTCCCCGCCCGGGGCCGGCCTTCCAAATGAAAAACTGTTTTTT. Encoded protein: CASSSPPGAGLPNEKLFF.

This clonotype was observed a few times. V gene TRBV12-3 or TRBV12-4 combines with J gene TRBJ1-2; D is uncertain. Trimming cost V 3 bases and J 0 bases, with 14 bases left between them. The CDR3 loop spans 16 amino acids. CDR3 sequence (DNA): TGTGCCAGCAGTTTGGGTCGAGGTTCAGCTAACTATGGCTACACCTTC. Amino acid sequence: CASSLGRGSANYGYTF.

The chain links TRBV4-2 to TRBJ2-7; D possibly corresponds to TRBD1 (6 bases). V was trimmed by 0 bases and J by 0 bases, leaving 9 bases between them. This CDR3 contains 15 residues. Germline V gene sequence: CDR1 LGHNA, CDR2 YNFKEQ. CDR3 protein: CASSQDLDSSYEQYF. CDR3 coding DNA: TGTGCCAGCAGCCAAGATCTGGACAGCTCCTACGAGCAGTACTTC.

This clonotype was counted once. The CDR3, as DNA: TGTGCCTGGATGGACAGTGGAAACACCATATATTTT. Translating it yields CAWMDSGNTIYF. The V call is TRBV30, the J call TRBJ1-3; tentatively, D is TRBD1 (6 bases). V was shortened by 4 bases and J by 3 bases, with 7 bases between the two germline ends. The CDR3 contains 12 residues. Germline assignment: CDR1 GTSNPN and CDR2 SVGIG (reference sequence). Full variable domain (missing parts from reference TRBV30 and TRBJ1-3): SQTIHQWPATLVQPVGSPLSLECTVEGTSNPNLYWYRQAAGRGLQLLFYSVGIGQISSEVPQNLSASRPQDRQFILSSKKLLLSDSGFYLCAWMDSGNTIYFGEGSWLTVV.

There are many counts of this clonotype. The V and J genes are TRBV6-1 and TRBJ1-5; 9 bases fit TRBD1. Losses at the gene ends were 6 bases for V and 0 bases for J; bases not matched to a gene: 3. There are 15 residues in the CDR3. Germline V lookup: CDR1 MNHNS, CDR2 SASEGT. In nucleotides, the CDR3 is TGTGCCAGCAGGGGACAGGGAGATAGCAATCAGCCCCAGCATTTT. Its translation: CASRGQGDSNQPQHF.

This clonotype was observed at least ten times. The chain has TRBV20-1 and TRBJ1-1; TRBD1 agrees at 7 bases. CDR1 DFQATT and CDR2 SNEGSKA come from the germline V gene (reference sequence). The ends lost 5 bases at V and 0 bases at J; junction bases unmatched: 12. The CDR3 extends over 16 amino acids. The CDR3 region has the DNA TGCAGTGCTTGCAAGACCGACAGGGTTTTGAACACTGAAGCTTTCTTT. Its translation is CSACKTDRVLNTEAFF.

This clonotype was observed at least ten times. The rearrangement uses TRBV30 and TRBJ1-3; no reliable D call. This CDR3 contains 14 residues. Germline CDR1 and CDR2: GTSNPN and SVGIG (reference sequence). V lost 2 bases, J lost 1 base, and 9 bases lay in between. The DNA for the CDR3 is TGTGCCTGGAGTCGAGGGTCTTCTGGAAACACCATATATTTT. As protein: CAWSRGSSGNTIYF.

This clonotype was detected ten times or more. The chain is built from TRBV6-1 and TRBJ2-5; D is possibly TRBD2 (5 bases). Germline values: CDR1 MNHNS, CDR2 SASEGT. The CDR3 spans 16 residues. V was clipped by 1 base and J by 4 bases, with 16 bases between them. For the CDR3, the DNA is TGTGCCAGCAGTGAAGATCGCGGGCGGGTTGGAGAGACCCAGTACTTC. This encodes CASSEDRGRVGETQYF.

This clonotype was counted only a few times. This chain joins TRBV6-1 and TRBJ2-7, with 8 nucleotides matching TRBD1. CDR3 length: 14 residues. Germline V gene data show CDR1 as MNHNS and CDR2 as SASEGT. V lost 4 bases, J lost 2 bases, and 4 bases stayed unmatched. CDR3 coding DNA: TGTGCCAGCAGTGCTGACAGGGGTCCCTACGAGCAGTACTTC. It encodes CASSADRGPYEQYF.

This clonotype was recorded at least ten times. The genes are TRBV30 and TRBJ1-2, with D perhaps matching TRBD1 (5 bases). The CDR3 consists of 15 residues. Germline assignment: CDR1 GTSNPN and CDR2 SVGIG (reference sequence). The V end was cut by 3 bases, the J end by 5 bases, with 19 bases between. The CDR3 coding sequence is TGTGCCTGGAGCGAAAAGGGGTTCGGGGGTTATGGCTACACCTTC. Residues: CAWSEKGFGGYGYTF.

There are many counts of this clonotype. V usage is TRBV11-2 and J usage is TRBJ2-1; D might be TRBD1 or TRBD2, each matching 5 bases. Germline V gene data show CDR1 as SGHAT and CDR2 as FQNNGV. Trimming took 0 bases from V and 6 from J, leaving 12 bases between them. The CDR3 is 15 amino acids. The CDR3: CASSLELGVTNEQFF. The CDR3 DNA sequence: TGTGCCAGCAGCTTAGAGTTGGGGGTGACCAATGAGCAGTTCTTC.

This clonotype was recorded at least ten times. V is TRBV18 and J is TRBJ1-2, with D unresolved. The CDR3 runs to 12 residues. The V end lost 6 bases, the J end lost 8 bases, and 13 bases lay between the germline ends. Per germline, CDR1 KGHSH and CDR2 LQKENI. CDR3 DNA: TGTGCCAGCTCCTATGGCCAGGACGGCTACACCTTC. Encoded protein: CASSYGQDGYTF.

This clonotype occurred many times. The chain joins TRBV3-1 to TRBJ1-4; D is uncertain. Germline V lookup: CDR1 LGHDT, CDR2 YNNKEL (reference sequence). This CDR3 has 15 residues. V lost 1 base and J lost 0, with 6 bases in between. The CDR3 spells CASSQAGTTNEKLFF. In DNA form, the CDR3 reads TGTGCCAGCAGCCAAGCCGGGACAACTAATGAAAAACTGTTTTTT.

This clonotype was seen many times. V gene TRBV13 combines with J gene TRBJ2-3; 10 positions match TRBD1. The CDR3 is 16 residues long. CDR1 is PRHDT and CDR2 is FYEKMQ in the germline V gene (reference sequence). V was clipped by 5 bases and J by 4 bases; unmatched bases: 9. The CDR3 loop is CASSPDRGRGPDTQYF. The CDR3 bases are TGTGCCAGCAGCCCAGACAGGGGGCGAGGTCCAGATACGCAGTATTTT.

The table lists this clonotype with a few counts. In DNA form, the CDR3 reads TGTGCCAGTAGTGCGACTAGCGGGAGTTGGTCCGGGGAGCTGTTTTTT. This gives the protein CASSATSGSWSGELFF. The chain is built from TRBV19 and TRBJ2-2; TRBD2 aligns across 12 bases. The CDR3 is 16 residues long. CDR1 is LNHDA and CDR2 is SQIVND in the germline V gene (reference sequence). The junction had 7 bases not matched to a gene; V was cut back by 5 bases and J by 6 bases.

The chain couples TRBV20-1 to TRBJ2-5; weak D call: TRBD2 (6 bases). This CDR3 comprises 15 residues. Trimming left V 3 bases short and J 2 bases short, with 16 bases between. CDR1 is DFQATT, CDR2 SNEGSKA, per germline (reference sequence). This CDR3 reads CSARTGEVGQETQYF. The CDR3 DNA is TGCAGTGCTAGGACGGGGGAGGTTGGACAAGAGACCCAGTACTTC.

This clonotype has ten or more counts. This chain links TRBV4-1 with TRBJ1-5; tentative D call: TRBD1 (5 bases). The CDR3 has 15 amino acids. Trimming shortened V by 4 bases and J by 6 bases, and 16 bases separated the two germline ends. Germline V gives CDR1 MGHRA, CDR2 YSYEKL. CDR3 nucleotides: TGCGCCAGCAGCCCTTCAGAAGGCACAGGTCAGCCCCAGCATTTT. Translation gives CASSPSEGTGQPQHF.

The chain links TRBV6-2 or TRBV6-3 to TRBJ2-1, with 8 bases identical to TRBD1. The germline V gene has CDR1 MNHEY and CDR2 SVGEGT. J was trimmed by 9 bases and V by 8 bases; bases with no gene match: 12. The CDR3 is 14 amino acids. As DNA, the CDR3 is TGTGCCAGCGGTTCGGCAGGGGGCTCGGGTGAGCAGTTCTTC. As protein: CASGSAGGSGEQFF.

CDR3 in DNA: TGTGCCAGCAGTTACATGGGAAAGACCCAAGAGACCCAGTACTTC. Amino acid sequence: CASSYMGKTQETQYF. The chain uses TRBV6-9 and TRBJ2-5, with no clear D. The CDR3 totals 15 residues. Germline loops: CDR1 MNHGY, CDR2 SVAAGI. Between the trimmed V and J ends, which lost 3 bases and 1 base, there was a span of 12 bases.

The V gene is TRBV19, the J gene TRBJ1-5, with 12 nucleotides matching TRBD1. CDR1 and CDR2 from the germline V gene are LNHDA and SQIVND (reference sequence). The CDR3 extends over 17 amino acids. V shed 6 bases, J shed 0 bases, and the junction held 6 bases outside the gene matches. CDR3 sequence (DNA): TGTGCCAGTAGGGGGACAGGGGGCAGGTGTAGCAATCAGCCCCAGCATTTT. This encodes CASRGTGGRCSNQPQHF.

The chain combines TRBV4-2 with TRBJ2-3; TRBD2 matches at 10 bases. The CDR3 covers 16 residues. J gave up 1 base and V 5 bases, and 6 bases lay outside the gene matches. Germline V gene lookup returns CDR1 LGHNA and CDR2 YNFKEQ. In DNA form, the CDR3 reads TGTGCCAGCAGCATTAGCGGGGGGCTTCGCACAGATACGCAGTATTTT. Protein sequence: CASSISGGLRTDTQYF.

This clonotype has a handful of counts. The chain has TRBV29-1 and TRBJ2-1, with TRBD2 matching 9 bases. Germline CDR1 is SQVTM and CDR2 is ANQGSEA. The V gene end was trimmed by 5 bases and the J gene end by 7 bases; junction bases not matched to a gene: 9. The CDR3 consists of 14 residues. The DNA of the CDR3 is TGCAGCGTTCAAGGACTAGCGTCTGGGAATGAGCAGTTCTTC. The encoded protein is CSVQGLASGNEQFF.

This clonotype turned up a few times. The rearrangement joins TRBV10-3 to TRBJ2-4, with D perhaps given as TRBD1 or TRBD2 (5 bases each). Germline lookup yields CDR1 ENHRY and CDR2 SYGVKD. V gave up 7 bases and J gave up 7 bases, with 14 bases separating them. The CDR3 runs 13 residues. The CDR3, as DNA: TGTGCCATCAACCAGGGACCGGACAACATTCAGTACTTC. Its protein product is CAINQGPDNIQYF.